One sample yielded the 28 T cell receptor beta chains listed below, sequenced in a study of blood T cell repertoires in COVID-19. Assay used: immunoSEQ multiplex PCR; TCRdb lists only in-frame clones, some missing. The sample comprises approximately 260,000 clones, more than 60% of which are singletons, and 4% rests with the top ten. Sequencing was carried out using peripheral blood. The source is a woman aged 35 to 49 with active or convalescent COVID-19.

This chain links TRBV4-1 with TRBJ2-3; D not certain. This CDR3 has 12 residues. Trimming removed 0 bases at V and 5 bases at J, with 3 bases between. The germline CDR1 and CDR2 sequences are MGHRA and YSYEKL. The CDR3 nucleotides read TGCGCCAGCAGCCAAGATCTAGATACGCAGTATTTT. It codes for CASSQDLDTQYF.

The rearrangement joins TRBV21-1 to TRBJ1-6; whether TRBD1, the table's D call, matches the DNA was not checked. TRBV21-1 is a recognized pseudogene. The CDR3 covers 17 residues. The CDR3: CASSKHRESSYNSPLHF. Written as DNA, the CDR3 is TGTGCCAGCAGCAAACACAGGGAGAGCTCCTATAATTCACCCCTCCACTTT.

The rearrangement joins TRBV3-1 (or the pseudogene TRBV3-2) to TRBJ1-5; no reliable D call. Germline V gives CDR1 LGHDT, CDR2 YNNKEL (reference sequence). The CDR3 is made up of 16 amino acids. Deletions cut 4 bases from V and 2 bases from J, with 15 bases between. The CDR3 sequence is CASSRGGDGRNQPQHF. As DNA, the CDR3 is TGTGCCAGCAGCCGCGGAGGAGACGGTCGCAATCAGCCCCAGCATTTT.

The J gene is TRBJ1-5, the V gene TRBV7-9, with D perhaps matching TRBD1 (6 bases). Germline V CDR1 and CDR2: SEHNR, FQNEAQ (reference sequence). Trimming removed 1 base at V and 5 bases at J, with 18 bases between. The CDR3 runs to 17 residues. The CDR3 DNA reads TGTGCCAGCAGCTTAGGCCTTCGGACAGCTATGGATCAGCCCCAGCATTTT. As protein: CASSLGLRTAMDQPQHF.

This clone was picked up one time. The chain uses TRBV3-1 (or the pseudogene TRBV3-2) and TRBJ1-5; D gene unclear. The germline V gene has CDR1 LGHDT and CDR2 YNNKEL (reference sequence). CDR3 size: 15 residues. Trimming cost V 1 base and J 2 bases, with 9 bases left between them. CDR3 residues: CASSQGNAGNQPQHF. The CDR3 DNA sequence: TGTGCCAGCAGCCAAGGAAACGCAGGCAATCAGCCCCAGCATTTT.

The CDR3 sequence is CAWGLAGAYEQYF. The CDR3 nucleotides read TGTGCCTGGGGACTAGCGGGGGCCTACGAGCAGTACTTC. The genes are TRBV30 and TRBJ2-7, with 13 positions matching TRBD2. The CDR3 runs 13 residues. Trimming took 5 bases from V and 2 from J; bases not matched to a gene: 0. Germline V CDR1 and CDR2: GTSNPN, SVGIG (reference sequence).

This clone was observed many times. V usage is TRBV6-5 and J usage is TRBJ1-1; TRBD1 aligns across 11 bases. The CDR3 runs 15 residues. V lost 6 bases, J lost 7 bases, and 10 bases stayed unmatched. Germline-derived CDR1 and CDR2 are MNHEY and SVGAGI. The CDR3 reads CASRGQGAGGLEAFF. The CDR3, as DNA: TGTGCCAGCAGAGGACAGGGGGCGGGGGGACTTGAAGCTTTCTTT.

The V and J genes are TRBV7-2 and TRBJ2-7, with D possibly TRBD1 on 5 matching bases. The CDR3 sequence is 15 residues long. Germline-derived CDR1 and CDR2 are SGHTA and FQGNSA. Trimming removed 5 bases from V and 1 base from J, with 15 bases in between. CDR3 DNA: TGTGCCAGCAGCCACGACAGTAATCTTTCCTACGAGCAGTACTTC. This translates into CASSHDSNLSYEQYF.

The chain combines TRBV11-2 with TRBJ2-7, with 8 nucleotides matching TRBD1. Germline-derived CDR1 and CDR2 are SGHAT and FQNNGV. The J segment lost 5 bases and the V segment lost 4 bases, leaving 7 bases of the junction unmatched. The CDR3 is 14 residues long. CDR3 protein: CASSSPAGGNEQYF. CDR3 nucleotide sequence: TGTGCCAGCAGCTCGCCGGCAGGGGGCAACGAGCAGTACTTC.

The rearrangement uses TRBV11-2 and TRBJ2-5; 11 bases agree with TRBD1. The V gene's germline CDR1 is SGHAT and CDR2 FQNNGV. CDR3 length equals 16 residues. V was pared by 4 bases and J by 2 bases, with 6 bases of the junction left unmatched. The CDR3 protein is CASSYRGDRGQETQYF. In nucleotides, the CDR3 is TGTGCCAGCAGCTACCGGGGGGACAGGGGGCAAGAGACCCAGTACTTC. Combining the CDR3 with reference TRBV11-2 and TRBJ2-5 gives the whole variable domain EAGVAQSPRYKIIEKRQSVAFWCNPISGHATLYWYQQILGQGPKLLIQFQNNGVVDDSQLPKDRFSAERLKGVDSTLKIQPAKLEDSAVYLCASSYRGDRGQETQYFGPGTRLLVL.

This rearrangement joins TRBV3-1 (or the pseudogene TRBV3-2) to TRBJ1-2; maybe TRBD1 (6 bases). Germline V CDR1 and CDR2: LGHDT, YNNKEL (reference sequence). Trimming removed 4 bases at V and 8 bases at J, with 17 bases between. CDR3 length: 14 amino acids. The CDR3 DNA follows: TGTGCCAGCAGCCCTACGGGGGGCGCGGGGGGCTACACCTTC. It specifies CASSPTGGAGGYTF.

The chain joins TRBV9 to TRBJ1-5; D gene ambiguous. Trimming removed 3 bases at V and 0 bases at J, with 4 bases between. Germline V gives CDR1 SGDLS, CDR2 YYNGEE. The CDR3 runs 13 residues. CDR3 region: CASSANSNQPQHF. The CDR3 nucleotides are TGTGCCAGCAGCGCCAATAGCAATCAGCCCCAGCATTTT.

The V call is TRBV5-6, the J call TRBJ1-1; D not resolved. This CDR3 is built from 15 residues. V was clipped by 4 bases and J by 2 bases, with 15 bases between them. Germline loops: CDR1 SGHDT, CDR2 YYEEEE. CDR3 DNA: TGTGCCAGCAGCGGCCCCGAGACACGCAACACTGAAGCTTTCTTT. Its protein product is CASSGPETRNTEAFF.

This clone was picked up one time. This rearrangement joins TRBV2 to TRBJ2-3; 10 positions match TRBD2. There are 15 residues in the CDR3. V was clipped by 6 bases and J by 7 bases; unmatched bases: 10. CDR1 is SNHLY and CDR2 is FYNNEI in the germline V gene. The CDR3 nucleotides are TGTGCCAGCAGAGTGAGCGGGGGGGCGAGGAATACGCAGTATTTT. Protein: CASRVSGGARNTQYF.

This chain connects TRBV5-1 to TRBJ1-6; the D is unclear. The CDR3 covers 16 residues. The V gene's germline CDR1 is SGHRS and CDR2 YFSETQ. V was clipped by 0 bases and J by 8 bases, with 15 bases between them. CDR3 loop: CASSLDGSGRYSPLHF. In nucleotides, the CDR3 is TGCGCCAGCAGCTTGGACGGCTCCGGGAGGTATTCACCCCTCCACTTT.

This clone was seen only once. V gene TRBV14 combines with J gene TRBJ2-5; D uncertain. Germline V gene data show CDR1 as SGHDN and CDR2 as FVKESK. Deletions cut 1 base from V and 4 bases from J, with 4 bases between. The CDR3 is made up of 12 amino acids. CDR3 sequence (DNA): TGTGCCAGCAGCCAAGTTCGAGAGACCCAGTACTTC. Its protein product is CASSQVRETQYF.

This rearrangement joins TRBV3-1 (or the pseudogene TRBV3-2) to TRBJ1-2, with D hard to call. Trimming took off 0 bases at V and 7 bases at J, with 15 bases between the two ends. The CDR3 contains 15 residues. The germline V gene encodes CDR1 LGHDT and CDR2 YNNKEL (reference sequence). For the CDR3, the DNA is TGTGCCAGCAGCCAAGACTACATACGCCCAGGTGGCTACACCTTC. Translation: CASSQDYIRPGGYTF.

Comment on this clone: The same CDR3 arises from other DNA sequences in this sample as well. The V call is TRBV11-2, the J call TRBJ2-2, with 10 bases identical to TRBD1. The CDR3 is 16 amino acids. V lost 5 bases, J lost 0 bases, and 3 bases stayed unmatched. Germline V lookup: CDR1 SGHAT, CDR2 FQNNGV. CDR3 protein: CASSRGQGSNTGELFF. In DNA, the CDR3 is TGTGCCAGCAGCCGGGGACAGGGGTCGAACACCGGGGAGCTGTTTTTT.

The chain recombines TRBV30 with TRBJ1-2, with 8 bases identical to TRBD1. The CDR3 has 13 amino acids. The V gene's germline CDR1 is GTSNPN and CDR2 SVGIG (reference sequence). The V gene end was trimmed by 2 bases and the J gene end by 9 bases; junction bases not matched to a gene: 8. The CDR3 nucleotides read TGTGCCTGGAGTTTCGGACAGGGTGTGAGCTACACCTTC. It codes for CAWSFGQGVSYTF.

The J gene is TRBJ1-6, the V gene TRBV6-5; TRBD1 matches 7 bases. The V segment lost 0 bases and the J segment 7 bases; nucleotides outside the gene matches: 0. CDR3 size: 14 residues. In germline, CDR1 is MNHEY, CDR2 SVGAGI. CDR3 amino acids: CASSYSGGNSPLHF. DNA for the CDR3: TGTGCCAGCAGTTACTCAGGGGGCAATTCACCCCTCCACTTT.

The chain couples TRBV28 to TRBJ1-1; unclear D gene. The germline V gene encodes CDR1 MDHEN and CDR2 SYDVKM. The CDR3 loop spans 14 amino acids. V dropped 3 bases and J dropped 6 bases, with 14 bases sitting between them. CDR3: CASSFSAERPEAFF. The CDR3 DNA is TGTGCCAGCAGTTTTTCTGCGGAGCGGCCTGAAGCTTTCTTT.

This chain joins TRBV6-6 and TRBJ2-1, with a tentative D call TRBD1 (6 bases). Trimming took off 2 bases at V and 7 bases at J, with 18 bases between the two ends. The CDR3 extends over 16 amino acids. Germline CDR1 and CDR2: MNHNY and SVGAGI (reference sequence). The DNA of the CDR3 is TGTGCCAGCAGTTACACTCACGGGACACCGTTTAATGAGCAGTTCTTC. Encoded protein: CASSYTHGTPFNEQFF.

V is TRBV25-1 and J is TRBJ1-4; D may be TRBD1 (5 bases). V dropped 3 bases and J dropped 7 bases, with 12 bases sitting between them. The germline gives CDR1 MGHDK, CDR2 SYGVNS. The CDR3 is made up of 14 amino acids. CDR3 in DNA: TGTGCCAGCAGTGATTTCGGGGGGGGTGAAAAACTGTTTTTT. Amino acid sequence: CASSDFGGGEKLFF.

V gene TRBV9 combines with J gene TRBJ2-2; no reliable D call. CDR3 length equals 14 residues. V was shortened by 4 bases and J by 6 bases, with 13 bases between the two germline ends. Germline CDR1 SGDLS, CDR2 YYNGEE. The CDR3 is CASSPPLSAGELFF. The DNA for the CDR3 is TGTGCCAGCAGCCCTCCTCTGAGTGCCGGGGAGCTGTTTTTT.

This chain links TRBV6-5 with TRBJ1-2, with 7 positions matching TRBD1. Germline trimming cut 4 bases from V and 6 bases from J; bases unmatched to any gene: 5. The CDR3 loop spans 13 amino acids. Per the germline V gene, CDR1 is MNHEY and CDR2 is SVGAGI. The DNA for the CDR3 is TGTGCCAGCAGTTTGACAGGGATGGATGGCTACACCTTC. This translates into CASSLTGMDGYTF.

The chain couples TRBV6-1 to TRBJ2-7; maybe TRBD2 (5 bases). The CDR3 contains 15 residues. Germline loops: CDR1 MNHNS, CDR2 SASEGT. V was pared by 1 base and J by 2 bases, with 12 bases between. CDR3 in DNA: TGTGCCAGCAGTGAAGGTCTCGGGGTTACCTACGAGCAGTACTTC. It specifies CASSEGLGVTYEQYF.

Ten or more counts support this clone. The rearrangement links TRBV6-5 to TRBJ1-4, with D possibly being TRBD1 (5 bases). The CDR3 is made up of 13 amino acids. The germline V gene encodes CDR1 MNHEY and CDR2 SVGAGI. V was pared by 10 bases and J by 7 bases, with 16 bases between. CDR3 in amino acids: CATRGVGVEKLFF. The CDR3 bases are TGTGCCACCCGGGGGGTTGGAGTTGAAAAACTGTTTTTT.

V gene TRBV4-1 combines with J gene TRBJ1-2, with TRBD1 identical over 7 bases. Germline CDR1 MGHRA, CDR2 YSYEKL. The CDR3 contains 14 residues. Trimming cost V 4 bases and J 4 bases; bases outside gene matches: 6. CDR3 nucleotides: TGCGCCAGCAGCCGAGAGGGGGCTGGCTATGGCTACACCTTC. Protein: CASSREGAGYGYTF.